A single sample is the source of the 20 T cell receptor beta chains below, sequenced in a study of response to subunit inactivated influenza vaccine listed by TCRdb under 2018. Library generation was performed with RT-PCR. Sequencing took place on an Illumina HiSeq 2500. Through fastp at Q25 and MiXCR, TCRdb rebuilt clones from the public reads, retaining in-frame beta chains. Duplicate CDR3 protein sequences are folded into a single record with the most common DNA and genes. This sample lists approximately 730,000 distinct CDR3 sequences; 14% were detected once. The ten largest clones take up 5.5% to 7% of the sample. The source was PBMCs from blood, collected around 15 days before vaccination. Source of these receptors: a middle-aged man who received an inactivated influenza vaccine. Donor details come from another sample of the same person, matched by shared clones.

This clonotype has just a few counts. The V call is TRBV6-2 or TRBV6-3, the J call TRBJ2-1, with TRBD2 matching 8 bases. CDR1 and CDR2 from the germline V gene are MNHEY and SVGEGT. The CDR3 is 14 residues long. With V trimmed by 6 bases and J by 7 bases, 8 bases remained unmatched. CDR3 nucleotides: TGTGCCAGCAGCTCGTCGGGGGGGTTTAATGAGCAGTTCTTC. It translates to CASSSSGGFNEQFF.

This rearrangement joins TRBV7-3 to TRBJ2-1; D assignment may be TRBD1 or TRBD2 (5 bases each). There are 18 residues in the CDR3. The V end lost 5 bases, the J end lost 6 bases, and 26 bases lay between the germline ends. Germline V CDR1 and CDR2: SGHTA, FQGTGA. The CDR3 sequence is CASSPTLGQGRGANEQFF. The CDR3 DNA follows: TGTGCCAGCAGCCCCACCCTGGGGCAGGGAAGAGGGGCCAATGAGCAGTTCTTC.

This clonotype was seen a handful of times. The J gene is TRBJ2-3, the V gene TRBV9, with 8 nucleotides matching TRBD2. Germline V gene sequence: CDR1 SGDLS, CDR2 YYNGEE. Trimming removed 4 bases from V and 0 bases from J; junction bases left unmatched: 4. The CDR3 runs to 15 residues. The CDR3 DNA reads as TGTGCCAGCAGCCCACTAGCGGTAAGCACAGATACGCAGTATTTT. It encodes CASSPLAVSTDTQYF.

This clonotype has just one count. The V and J genes are TRBV4-1 and TRBJ2-1, with TRBD2 matching over 14 bases. Germline assignment: CDR1 MGHRA and CDR2 YSYEKL. The V gene end was trimmed by 1 base and the J gene end by 9 bases; junction bases not matched to a gene: 8. The CDR3 length is 17 residues. The CDR3 DNA follows: TGCGCCAGCAGCCAAGCGGGGGGACTAGCGGGAGTGGGTGAGCAGTTCTTC. Encoded protein: CASSQAGGLAGVGEQFF.

The chain carries TRBV10-3 and TRBJ2-1; 7 bases are shared with TRBD2. CDR3 size: 19 residues. The V and J ends lost 0 bases and 5 bases, in that order; junction bases with no gene match: 16. Germline V gene sequence: CDR1 ENHRY, CDR2 SYGVKD. The CDR3 DNA reads as TGTGCCATCAGTGAGTCGAGAGGGAAGACTAGTGGGAGGGACAATGAGCAGTTCTTC. As protein: CAISESRGKTSGRDNEQFF.

This rearrangement joins TRBV29-1 to TRBJ2-1; 8 nucleotides line up with TRBD2. The germline gives CDR1 SQVTM, CDR2 ANQGSEA. J lost 4 bases, V lost 6 bases, and 5 bases had no gene match. The CDR3 totals 13 residues. The CDR3 loop is CSVSGTRYNEQFF. In nucleotides, the CDR3 is TGCAGCGTGTCCGGGACTAGATACAATGAGCAGTTCTTC.

Worth noting for this clonotype: At one end, the junction sequence differs from germline, possibly due to a read error. The V and J genes are TRBV7-2 and TRBJ2-7; 8 bases are a match to TRBD2. Germline CDR1 is SGHTA and CDR2 is FQGNSA. CDR3 length equals 16 residues. CDR3 coding DNA: TGTGCCAGCAGCTTACTCGCCGGGACTAGTCGGTACGAGCAGCACTTC. Protein: CASSLLAGTSRYEQHF.

There are a few counts of this clonotype. CDR3 sequence (DNA): TGCGCCAGCAGTTCCATAGCGGGGCCCACCGGGGAGCTGTTTTTT. Amino acid sequence: CASSSIAGPTGELFF. This chain connects TRBV10-2 to TRBJ2-2; 8 positions match TRBD2. Unmatched junction bases numbered 6, after V lost 5 bases and J lost 4 bases. Germline V gene data show CDR1 as WSHSY and CDR2 as SAAADI. CDR3 length equals 15 residues.

A few counts support this clonotype. The chain employs TRBV5-1 and TRBJ2-5; 13 bases are shared with TRBD2. Per germline, CDR1 SGHRS and CDR2 YFSETQ. V trimming: 4 bases; J trimming: 5 bases; junction bases outside the gene matches: 5. The CDR3 contains 15 residues. The CDR3 region has the DNA TGCGCCAGCAGCGGGACTAGCGGGAATCTTGAGACCCAGTACTTC. The encoded protein is CASSGTSGNLETQYF. The whole variable domain, filled in from reference TRBV5-1 and TRBJ2-5, reads KAGVTQTPRYLIKTRGQQVTLSCSPISGHRSVSWYQQTPGQGLQFLFEYFSETQRNKGNFPGRFSGRQFSNSRSEMNVSTLELGDSALYLCASSGTSGNLETQYFGPGTRLLVL.

This clonotype has only a few counts. The chain carries TRBV20-1 and TRBJ2-3; 11 nucleotides line up with TRBD2. The germline V gene encodes CDR1 DFQATT and CDR2 SNEGSKA (reference sequence). Trimming at V came to 2 bases and at J to 4 bases, leaving 2 bases not matched to a gene. This CDR3 region has 14 residues. The CDR3 DNA reads TGCAGTGCTAGAATAGCGGGGGGGTCAGATACGCAGTATTTT. It codes for CSARIAGGSDTQYF.

V usage is TRBV28 and J usage is TRBJ2-2, with D tentatively TRBD1 (6 bases). The CDR3 spans 15 residues. The V end was cut by 5 bases, the J end by 0 bases, with 10 bases between. CDR1 and CDR2 from the germline V gene are MDHEN and SYDVKM. The CDR3 sequence: CASSPHRANTGELFF. The DNA of the CDR3 is TGTGCCAGCAGTCCCCACAGGGCGAACACCGGGGAGCTGTTTTTT.

The chain carries TRBV5-4 and TRBJ2-1; 8 bases match TRBD1. Trimming removed 6 bases from V and 7 bases from J; junction bases left unmatched: 12. The germline V gene encodes CDR1 SGHNT and CDR2 YYREEE (reference sequence). The CDR3 totals 15 residues. This chain's CDR3 is CASIPSGQGRNEQFF. DNA of the CDR3: TGTGCCAGCATCCCGAGTGGACAGGGACGGAATGAGCAGTTCTTC.

V and J are TRBV6-5 and TRBJ1-5; TRBD1 might be the D (5 bases). CDR3 length: 14 residues. Trimming cost V 2 bases and J 4 bases, with 9 bases left between them. Germline CDR1 reads MNHEY; CDR2 reads SVGAGI. The DNA of the CDR3 is TGTGCCAGCAGTTACAGGGGCGGTAATCAGCCCCAGCATTTT. Protein product: CASSYRGGNQPQHF.

In this sample, this clonotype turned up a few times. The V and J genes are TRBV27 and TRBJ2-1; 9 nucleotides match TRBD2. The V and J ends lost 3 bases and 7 bases, in that order; junction bases with no gene match: 7. CDR3 length equals 15 residues. Germline lookup yields CDR1 MNHEY and CDR2 SMNVEV (reference sequence). CDR3 nucleotides: TGTGCCAGCAGTTTCGGCCTAGCGGGAAAGAATGAGCAGTTCTTC. Amino acid sequence: CASSFGLAGKNEQFF.

The V gene is TRBV7-6, the J gene TRBJ2-1, with 13 bases aligning to TRBD2. The ends lost 5 bases at V and 3 bases at J; junction bases unmatched: 4. CDR3 size: 16 residues. In germline, CDR1 is SGHVS, CDR2 FNYEAQ. CDR3 sequence: CASSQTSGGLYNEQFF. The DNA for the CDR3 is TGTGCCAGCAGCCAGACTAGCGGGGGGCTCTACAATGAGCAGTTCTTC.

J is TRBJ2-3 and V is TRBV25-1; D may be TRBD2 (5 bases). In germline, CDR1 is MGHDK, CDR2 SYGVNS. The CDR3 contains 14 residues. The germline V and J ends were trimmed by 3 bases and 6 bases, with 13 bases remaining between them. CDR3 sequence reads: CASSDRGPLDTQYF. CDR3 nucleotide sequence: TGTGCCAGCAGTGATCGGGGTCCTTTGGATACGCAGTATTTT.

This chain uses TRBV10-3 with TRBJ2-1, with 10 bases identical to TRBD2. The CDR3 is made up of 15 amino acids. The germline V gene encodes CDR1 ENHRY and CDR2 SYGVKD. Germline trimming cut 2 bases from V and 5 bases from J; bases unmatched to any gene: 3. CDR3 bases: TGTGCCATCAGTGAGAGGGGACTAGCGCACAATGAGCAGTTCTTC. Its protein product is CAISERGLAHNEQFF.

The genes are TRBV2 and TRBJ2-1, with 7 nucleotides matching TRBD2. Germline CDR1 reads SNHLY; CDR2 reads FYNNEI. V lost 5 bases and J lost 8; bases outside the gene matches: 3. The CDR3 consists of 12 residues. The CDR3 loop is CASSSGGDEQFF. The CDR3 DNA reads as TGTGCCAGCAGTTCGGGAGGTGATGAGCAGTTCTTC.

The chain recombines TRBV27 with TRBJ2-1; D not resolved. The CDR3 sequence is 15 residues long. CDR1 and CDR2 from the germline V gene are MNHEY and SMNVEV (reference sequence). The germline V and J ends were trimmed by 8 bases and 6 bases, with 20 bases remaining between them. The CDR3 protein is CASLSLRVESNEQFF. The CDR3, as DNA: TGTGCCAGCTTGTCGCTAAGGGTGGAAAGCAATGAGCAGTTCTTC.

The chain joins TRBV20-1 to TRBJ2-1; 7 nucleotides match TRBD2. CDR1 and CDR2 (germline): DFQATT, SNEGSKA (reference sequence). The J segment lost 3 bases and the V segment lost 0 bases, leaving 11 bases of the junction unmatched. This CDR3 is 17 amino acids long. CDR3 nucleotide sequence: TGCAGTGCTAGAGATGGTGGCCGGCTAGCGGACTACAATGAGCAGTTCTTC. Residues: CSARDGGRLADYNEQFF.